This T cell receptor (beta chain) stems from a study of cytomegalovirus exposure and HLA in healthy donors. PCR primers comprised 60 Vbeta and 13 Jbeta primers. Profiled with immunoSEQ multiplex PCR; TCRdb holds only in-frame clones, not every one. In the table there are about 180,000 clones, 85% of which are singletons. Of note for this clone: The antigen remains undetermined.

CDR3 length equals 12 residues. V was pared by 6 bases and J by 7 bases, with 7 bases between. CDR1 and CDR2 from the germline V gene are MDHEN and SYDVKM. Study-level results: Follow-up analysis seemed to connect common viral pathogens with several of the most significant clusters identified.

The J gene is TRBJ1-6, the V gene TRBV28, with D unresolved. This TCR was recovered from a boy aged 2-9 years in good health and CMV-seronegative. The sequencing input was PBMCs. CDR3: CASSWRNSPLHF. The CDR3 DNA is TGTGCCAGCAGCTGGAGGAATTCACCCCTCCACTTT. The variable domain in full, with the rest retrieved from reference TRBV28 and TRBJ1-6, is DVKVTQSSRYLVKRTGEKVFLECVQDMDHENMFWYRQDPGLGLRLIYFSYDVKMKEKGDIPEGYSVSREKKERFSLILESASTNQTSMYLCASSWRNSPLHFGNGTRLTVT.